This T cell receptor (beta chain) was documented in a study of somatic mutations in cytotoxic T cells in rheumatoid arthritis. General study points: Clonality measured in CD8+ T cells did not differ significantly between rheumatoid arthritis patients and age-matched healthy controls. Of more than 60 patients, 7 to 9 had a largest CD8+ clone that exceeded 20% of CD8+ cells.

A note on this clone: The target antigen is unknown.

Buffy coats from blood donors, median age around 52 years (range roughly 21-70), around 60% female, served as healthy controls. Germline CDR1 reads SGHDN; CDR2 reads FVKESK. Trimming at V came to 0 bases and at J to 5 bases, leaving 9 bases not matched to a gene. This CDR3 comprises 16 residues. Libraries were prepared by immunoSEQ multiplex PCR; TCRdb keeps only in-frame clonotypes and omits some of them. The sample records 9,500 to 15,000 clones, roughly four fifths being singletons. This clonotype originated in a woman aged 60-75 years in good health. The specimen was CD8+ T cells sorted from blood. The chain couples TRBV14 to TRBJ2-5; the match to TRBD1 covers 7 bases. CDR3 loop: CASSQDRDRPEETQYF. The CDR3 DNA follows: TGTGCCAGCAGCCAAGATCGGGACAGACCTGAGGAGACCCAGTACTTC.